Sequencing of this TCR beta chain was carried out in a study of cytomegalovirus exposure and HLA in healthy donors. Primers: 60 Vbeta forward and 13 Jbeta reverse. Libraries were prepared by immunoSEQ multiplex PCR; TCRdb keeps only in-frame clonotypes and omits some of them. The sample has around 150,000 clones; approximately 84% are singletons. This clone was recorded only once. Antigen specificity is unknown. Overall study results and limits: The investigators catalogued 164 TCR beta chains as cytomegalovirus-associated. Presence/absence analysis assumed near-uniform sequencing depth across donors. In an earlier analysis, most TCR beta V segments were productive about 87% or about 30% of the time. Some V segments could not be told apart, so they were left out, TRBV6-2 and TRBV6-3 among them.

J was trimmed by 0 bases and V by 5 bases; bases with no gene match: 6. The CDR3 has 15 residues. Germline V CDR1 and CDR2: LNHDA, SQIVND (reference sequence). Sample: PBMCs. The source of this sequence is a man aged 25 to 45 in good health and CMV-seropositive. V usage is TRBV19 and J usage is TRBJ2-7; TRBD1 matches at 8 bases. The CDR3 loop reads CASSSGTGSSYEQYF. The CDR3 region has the DNA TGTGCCAGTAGTTCGGGGACAGGCAGCTCCTACGAGCAGTACTTC. Complete variable domain (other parts from reference TRBV19 and TRBJ2-7): DGGITQSPKYLFRKEGQNVTLSCEQNLNHDAMYWYRQDPGQGLRLIYYSQIVNDFQKGDIAEGYSVSREKKESFPLTVTSAQKNPTAFYLCASSSGTGSSYEQYFGPGTRLTVT.